The 3 T cell receptor beta chains presented below share a single source sample, sequenced in a study of T cells in localized non-small cell lung cancer. Method: immunoSEQ multiplex PCR; TCRdb's copy keeps in-frame clones and lacks some. The table records about 26,000 clones, 75% to 90% of them present only once. The sequenced sample was peripheral blood, obtained before any cancer treatment. These receptors were collected from a female donor of 60 years or more with stage II squamous cell lung carcinoma.

The rearrangement uses TRBV5-5 and TRBJ1-3, with D possibly matching TRBD1 (5 bases). The CDR3 totals 14 residues. Trimming left V 5 bases short and J 0 bases short, with 9 bases between. The V gene's germline CDR1 is SGHKS and CDR2 YYEKEE (reference sequence). The CDR3 nucleotides read TGTGCCAGCAGTGAGGGGTACTCTGGAAACACCATATATTTT. Its protein is CASSEGYSGNTIYF.

V gene TRBV5-1 combines with J gene TRBJ2-7; D unresolved. V lost 4 bases, J lost 4 bases, and 6 bases lay in between. Germline values: CDR1 SGHRS, CDR2 YFSETQ. This CDR3 is 11 amino acids long. The CDR3 nucleotides read TGCGCCAGCAGCGGTGAATACGAGCAGTACTTC. It encodes CASSGEYEQYF.

The rearrangement links TRBV5-1 to TRBJ1-1; D remains ambiguous. The germline V gene encodes CDR1 SGHRS and CDR2 YFSETQ. The CDR3 contains 11 residues. The V and J ends lost 5 bases and 8 bases respectively, with 10 bases between them. CDR3 sequence reads: CASRRDAEAFF. The CDR3 DNA sequence: TGCGCCAGCAGGAGAGATGCGGAAGCTTTCTTT.